This TCR beta chain is from a study of T cell changes during pregnancy in multiple sclerosis. Trimming removed 0 bases from V and 2 bases from J; junction bases left unmatched: 0. The length of the CDR3 is 15 residues. Germline V CDR1 and CDR2: SGDLS, YYNGEE. The protocol was immunoSEQ multiplex PCR, while the TCRdb copy is restricted to in-frame clones and leaves out a portion. The data contain about 60,000 clones, about nine tenths of them singletons. The TCR originated in a female donor with multiple sclerosis, enrolled in a pregnancy study. The sample here was CD4+ T cells from peripheral blood mononuclear cells, taken in the first trimester of pregnancy. This chain connects TRBV9 to TRBJ2-7; 12 nucleotides line up with TRBD1. The CDR3 DNA sequence: TGTGCCAGCAGCGTAGGGGACAGGGGGCCCTACGAGCAGTACTTC. Translation: CASSVGDRGPYEQYF.